The source of this TCR beta chain is a study of OX40 agonist ivuxolimab in advanced cancers. Describing the broader study: Ivuxolimab was a fully human IgG2 agonistic monoclonal antibody targeting the costimulatory receptor OX40 (CD134). Partial responses occurred in three dose-escalation patients, of whom one had hepatocellular carcinoma and two had cutaneous melanoma. Intravenous ivuxolimab was administered to patients every 2 weeks at six dose levels: 0.01, 0.1, 0.3, 1.5, 3 and 10 mg/kg. The dose-escalation cohort was about 83% male with a mean age of roughly 60 years, ranging from roughly 23 to 85. The paper reports the monotherapy dose-escalation portion (N = 52 patients) of the phase I ivuxolimab trial. The purpose of peripheral TCRbeta sequencing was to test whether ivuxolimab changed TCR sequence diversity and led to clonal T-cell expansion. Of the roughly 54 patients in dose escalation, some 20 had hepatocellular carcinoma, some 15 had melanoma, 9 had renal cell carcinoma and 9 had head and neck cancer. Patients were allowed to have had prior anti-PD-1, anti-PD-L1 or anti-CTLA-4 therapy, and 40% of the dose-escalation patients had been treated with checkpoint inhibitors.

A word on this clone: The antigen this receptor binds is unknown. No clone much larger than this one lies a single base away; base qualities are absent.

Looking up the germline V gene yields CDR1 MDHEN and CDR2 SYDVKM. V was cut back by 10 bases and J by 1 base, leaving a gap of 10 bases between them. The CDR3 sequence holds 12 residues, the cysteine and phenylalanine included. The kept DNA is CDR3 alone, 36 bases in frame from the first base. Genomic DNA was extracted from sorted cells for sequencing of the TCRbeta CDR3 region. The immunoSEQ Assay was used to sequence the TCRbeta CDR3 regions. This is the immuneACCESS table as TCRdb keeps it, with only in-frame sequences that have V and J called. A part of the clones is gone; compared with another copy, unresolved V genes explain less than half, and the rest is unexplained. This sample holds 90,000 to 100,000 clones; roughly 90% were observed only once. About 2.4% of the sample comes from the top ten. Study-wide conclusions, independent of this receptor: Low levels of normalized T-cell clonal expansion were also seen in some patients who did not respond. Clonal expansion of both CD4+ and CD8+ blood T cells was observed from baseline to week 6 at doses 0.1 to 3.0 mg/kg. The antigen specificity of the clonally expanded peripheral T cells was not determined. After ivuxolimab, more expanded clones were found on average in CD8+ T cells than in CD4+ T cells. In the 0.1-3.0 mg/kg groups, partial responders had among the lowest normalized peripheral clonal expansion, particularly in CD8+ T cells.

Patients with autoimmune disease history or receiving systemic immunosuppression were excluded from the trial. Peripheral blood for TCR sequencing was drawn from every dose cohort at baseline, at cycle 4 day 1 and at cycle 7 day 1. The samples were taken from a phase I, first-in-human, multicenter, open-label dose-escalation trial of ivuxolimab. Adults with locally advanced or metastatic head and neck squamous cell, hepatocellular, melanoma or renal cell carcinoma were enrolled in the trial. CD4+ and CD8+ T cells were sorted separately from peripheral blood before TCR sequencing. This sequence uses TRBV28 and TRBJ2-5; the D region possibly corresponds to TRBD1 (5 bases align). The specimen was CD4+ or CD8+ T cells sorted from blood, collected in a trial of the OX40 agonist ivuxolimab. This clonotype was sampled from an adult with an advanced solid tumor such as melanoma, head and neck, liver or kidney cancer. The DNA reads as follows: TGTGCCATCGCCCAGGGCCAAGAGACCCAGTACTTC. Translated, this gives CAIAQGQETQYF.